This T cell receptor beta chain was documented in a study of regulatory T cells in long-lasting Graves disease. Study as a whole: Graves' patients who were just diagnosed had used antithyroid drugs for under 3 months. Study-wide results and limits: New patients shared some 970 public clonotypes, fewer than the approximately 3,000 shared by persistent patients.

Time point indicated: newly diagnosed GD, antithyroid drugs for less than 3 months. PBMC-derived RNA was used for the TCR library. American Thyroid Association guidelines defined how Graves' disease was diagnosed. V was clipped by 5 bases and J by 6 bases, with 16 bases between them. Germline V CDR1 and CDR2: MNHEY, SMNVEV (reference sequence). The CDR3 extends over 14 amino acids. The table lists this clonotype with many counts. Its matching antigen is unknown. The authors built TCR beta libraries using iRepertoire HTBI primers and Arm-PCR of CDR3 regions. TCRdb processed the multiplex PCR reads anew with MiXCR; each CDR3 protein has one entry. Among 300,000 to 400,000 distinct CDR3 sequences listed, around 15% were seen once.

The source material was peripheral blood mononuclear cells (PBMCs), sampled at new diagnosis, from a patient treated with antithyroid drugs. The receptor was isolated from a female donor with Graves disease. The V gene is TRBV27, the J gene TRBJ1-1; a weak D match, TRBD1 (6 bases). The CDR3 coding sequence is TGTGCCAGCAGTATCCTGGACAGTCTATCTGAAGCTTTCTTT. As protein: CASSILDSLSEAFF.